Described below is a single TCR beta chain sequence and its context. Authors' analysis steps: Amplification of reference gene primers was used by the study to estimate nucleated cell counts. TCRdb's table, derived via immunoSEQ multiplex PCR, lists solely in-frame clones and lacks some. V and J calls and clone size come straight from that table; D and trimming were deduced from the DNA. This sample has about 200,000 clones, with around 85% found just once. This record belongs to a study of blood T cell repertoires in COVID-19. The wider study: Acute and convalescent COVID-19 samples came from the United States, Italy and Spain. In each case, the material was cDNA or gDNA derived from T cells, B-cell-depleted T cells, or PBMCs.

The CDR3 is 15 amino acids. Germline CDR1 is MNHEY and CDR2 is SVGEGT. V shed 2 bases and J 9 bases; nucleotides not matched to a gene: 9. V and J are TRBV6-2 or TRBV6-3 and TRBJ2-1; 8 positions match TRBD1. The source is a woman in her 70s with acute or convalescent COVID-19. The sequenced material came from peripheral blood. The CDR3 is CASSYRGQGSTEQFF. The CDR3 DNA reads as TGTGCCAGCAGTTACCGTGGACAGGGAAGTACTGAGCAGTTCTTC.